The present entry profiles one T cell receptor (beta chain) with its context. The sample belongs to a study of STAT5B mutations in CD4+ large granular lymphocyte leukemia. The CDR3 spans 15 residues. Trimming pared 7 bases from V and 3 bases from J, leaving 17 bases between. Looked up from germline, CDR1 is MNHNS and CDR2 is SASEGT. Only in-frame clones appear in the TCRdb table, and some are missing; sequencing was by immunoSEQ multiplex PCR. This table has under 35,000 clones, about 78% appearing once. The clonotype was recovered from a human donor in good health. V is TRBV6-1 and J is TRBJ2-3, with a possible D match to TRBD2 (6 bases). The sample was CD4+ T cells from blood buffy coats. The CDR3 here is CASIPRASETDTQYF. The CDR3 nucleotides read TGTGCCAGCATCCCCCGAGCTAGCGAGACAGATACGCAGTATTTT.